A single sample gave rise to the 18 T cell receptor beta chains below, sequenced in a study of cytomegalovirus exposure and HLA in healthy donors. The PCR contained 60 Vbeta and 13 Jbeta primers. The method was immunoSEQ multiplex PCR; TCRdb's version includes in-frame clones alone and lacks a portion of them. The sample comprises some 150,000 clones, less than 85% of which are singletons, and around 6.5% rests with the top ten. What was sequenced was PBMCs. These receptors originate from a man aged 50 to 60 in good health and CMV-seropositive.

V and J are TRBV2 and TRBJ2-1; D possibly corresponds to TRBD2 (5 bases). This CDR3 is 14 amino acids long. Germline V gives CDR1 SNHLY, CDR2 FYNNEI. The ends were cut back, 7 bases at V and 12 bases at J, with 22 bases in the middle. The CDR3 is CASTTAGRPDVQFF. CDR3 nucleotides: TGTGCCAGCACCACGGCGGGTAGACCCGACGTGCAGTTCTTC.

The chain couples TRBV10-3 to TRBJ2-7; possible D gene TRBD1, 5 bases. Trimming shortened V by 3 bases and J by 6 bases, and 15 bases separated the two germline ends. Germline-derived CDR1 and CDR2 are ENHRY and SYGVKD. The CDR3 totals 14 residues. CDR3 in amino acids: CAISDGQGGGEQYF. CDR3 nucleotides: TGTGCCATCAGTGATGGTCAGGGTGGTGGCGAGCAGTACTTC.

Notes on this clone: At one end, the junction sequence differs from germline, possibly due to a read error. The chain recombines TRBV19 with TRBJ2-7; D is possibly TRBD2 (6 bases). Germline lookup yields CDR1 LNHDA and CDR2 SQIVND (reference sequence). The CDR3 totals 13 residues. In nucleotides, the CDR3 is TGTGCCAGTAGTCCCCGGGACTCCTTCGAGCAGTACTTC. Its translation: CASSPRDSFEQYF. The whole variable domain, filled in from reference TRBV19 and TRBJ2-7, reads DGGITQSPKYLFRKEGQNVTLSCEQNLNHDAMYWYRQDPGQGLRLIYYSQIVNDFQKGDIAEGYSVSREKKESFPLTVTSAQKNPTAFYLCASSPRDSFEQYFGPGTRLTVT.

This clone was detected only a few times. The CDR3 DNA reads as TGTGCCAGCAGTCTCCGGACAGTGGAAGATACGCAGTATTTT. It is translated as CASSLRTVEDTQYF. The V call is TRBV2, the J call TRBJ2-3, with D maybe TRBD1 (6 bases). V was clipped by 5 bases and J by 5 bases, with 14 bases between them. Germline CDR1 SNHLY, CDR2 FYNNEI. The CDR3 runs to 14 residues. The variable domain in full, completed from reference TRBV2 and TRBJ2-3, reads EPEVTQTPSHQVTQMGQEVILRCVPISNHLYFYWYRQILGQKVEFLVSFYNNEISEKSEIFDDQFSVERPDGSNFTLKIRSTKLEDSAMYFCASSLRTVEDTQYFGPGTRLTVL.

This CDR3 is CASSLIQGRFGNTEAFF. The CDR3, as DNA: TGTGCCAGCAGCTTAATACAGGGGCGTTTTGGGAACACTGAAGCTTTCTTT. This chain links TRBV5-6 with TRBJ1-1; 7 bases are shared with TRBD1. Germline V gene sequence: CDR1 SGHDT, CDR2 YYEEEE. With V trimmed by 2 bases and J by 1 base, 11 bases remained unmatched. This CDR3 spans 17 amino acids.

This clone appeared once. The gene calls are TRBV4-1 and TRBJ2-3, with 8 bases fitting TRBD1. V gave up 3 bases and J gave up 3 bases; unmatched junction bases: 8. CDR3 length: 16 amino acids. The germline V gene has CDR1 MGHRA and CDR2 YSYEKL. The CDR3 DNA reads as TGCGCCAGCAGCCACCCGTCCAGGGGGCGGACAGATACGCAGTATTTT. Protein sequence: CASSHPSRGRTDTQYF.

CDR3 nucleotides: TGCGCCAGCAGCCTGGGGACTTATGGCTACACCTTC. Translating gives CASSLGTYGYTF. The chain has TRBV5-1 and TRBJ1-2, with a tentative D call TRBD1 (5 bases). Trimming shortened V by 4 bases and J by 5 bases, and 9 bases separated the two germline ends. Germline CDR1 and CDR2: SGHRS and YFSETQ. The CDR3 length is 12 residues.

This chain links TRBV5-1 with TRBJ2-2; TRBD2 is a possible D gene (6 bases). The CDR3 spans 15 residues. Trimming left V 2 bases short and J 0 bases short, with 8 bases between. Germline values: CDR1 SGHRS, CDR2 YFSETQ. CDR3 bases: TGCGCCAGCAGCTTATGGACTACGAACACCGGGGAGCTGTTTTTT. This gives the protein CASSLWTTNTGELFF.

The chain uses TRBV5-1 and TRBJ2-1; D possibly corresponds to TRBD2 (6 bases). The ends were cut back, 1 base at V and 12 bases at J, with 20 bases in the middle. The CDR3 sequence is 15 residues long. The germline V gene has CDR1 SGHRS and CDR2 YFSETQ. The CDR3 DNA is TGCGCCAGCAGCTTGTCCCCGACTAGGGGTGAAGCGCAGTTCTTC. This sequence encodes CASSLSPTRGEAQFF.

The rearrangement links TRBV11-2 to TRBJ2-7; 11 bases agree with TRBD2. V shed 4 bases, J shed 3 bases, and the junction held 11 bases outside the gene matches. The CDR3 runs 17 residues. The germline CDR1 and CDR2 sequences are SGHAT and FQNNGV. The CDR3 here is CASSYTYQTSGNYEQYF. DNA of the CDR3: TGTGCCAGCAGCTATACCTATCAGACTAGCGGGAACTACGAGCAGTACTTC.

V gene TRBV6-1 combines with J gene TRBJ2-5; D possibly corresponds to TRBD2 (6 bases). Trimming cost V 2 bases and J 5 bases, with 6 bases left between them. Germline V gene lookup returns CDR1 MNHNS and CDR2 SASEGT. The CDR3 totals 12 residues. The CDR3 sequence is CASSESGETQYF. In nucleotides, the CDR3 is TGTGCCAGCAGTGAAAGCGGGGAGACCCAGTACTTC.

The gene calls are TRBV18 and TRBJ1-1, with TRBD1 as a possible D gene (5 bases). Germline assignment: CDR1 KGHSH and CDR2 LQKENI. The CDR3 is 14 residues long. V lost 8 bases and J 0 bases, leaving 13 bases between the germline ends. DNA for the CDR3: TGTGCCAGCCATTCGACAGACTTGAACACTGAAGCTTTCTTT. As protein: CASHSTDLNTEAFF.

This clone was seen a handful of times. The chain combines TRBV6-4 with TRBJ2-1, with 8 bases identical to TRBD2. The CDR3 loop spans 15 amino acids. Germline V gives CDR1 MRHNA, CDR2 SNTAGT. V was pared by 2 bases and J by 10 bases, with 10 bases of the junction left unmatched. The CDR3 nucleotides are TGTGCCAGCAGTGACGCGACTAGCGCGGTAAGGGAGCAGTTCTTC. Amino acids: CASSDATSAVREQFF.

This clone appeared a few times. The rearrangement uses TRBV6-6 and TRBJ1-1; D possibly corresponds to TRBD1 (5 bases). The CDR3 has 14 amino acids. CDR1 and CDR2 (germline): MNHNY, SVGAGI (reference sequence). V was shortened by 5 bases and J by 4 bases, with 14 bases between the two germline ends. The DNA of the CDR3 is TGTGCCAGCAGTCAAAGGGGTCAAGGCACTGAAGCTTTCTTT. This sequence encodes CASSQRGQGTEAFF.

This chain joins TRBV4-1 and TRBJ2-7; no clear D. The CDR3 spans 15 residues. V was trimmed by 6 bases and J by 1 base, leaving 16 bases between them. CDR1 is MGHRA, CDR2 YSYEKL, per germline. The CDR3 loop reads CASSLRLADSYEQYF. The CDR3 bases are TGCGCCAGCAGTCTTCGACTGGCCGATTCCTACGAGCAGTACTTC.

The chain's CDR3 is CASSQGQGAVTEAFF. In DNA, the CDR3 is TGTGCCAGCAGTCAGGGACAGGGGGCCGTCACTGAAGCTTTCTTT. V is TRBV27 and J is TRBJ1-1; 12 bases agree with TRBD1. The CDR3 extends over 15 amino acids. The germline CDR1 and CDR2 sequences are MNHEY and SMNVEV (reference sequence). The ends lost 5 bases at V and 4 bases at J; junction bases unmatched: 5.

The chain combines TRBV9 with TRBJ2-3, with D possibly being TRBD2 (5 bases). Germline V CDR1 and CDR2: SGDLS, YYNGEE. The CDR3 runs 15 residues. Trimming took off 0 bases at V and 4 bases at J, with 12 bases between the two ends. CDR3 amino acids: CASSVEEGIPDTQYF. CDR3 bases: TGTGCCAGCAGCGTAGAAGAGGGAATCCCAGATACGCAGTATTTT.

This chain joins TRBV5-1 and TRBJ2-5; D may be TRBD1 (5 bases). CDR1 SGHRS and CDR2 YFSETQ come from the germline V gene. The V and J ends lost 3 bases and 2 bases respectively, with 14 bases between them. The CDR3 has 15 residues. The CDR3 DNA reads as TGCGCCAGCAGCTCTATGGGTGGGGCACAAGAGACCCAGTACTTC. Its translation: CASSSMGGAQETQYF.